The subject of this entry is one T cell receptor (beta chain). As yet, its antigen is unknown. These data belong to a study of monozygotic twins with inflammatory bowel disease. Points from the study as a whole: Possibly because of limited power, concordant and discordant twins showed no difference in repertoire similarity. Whereas healthy co-twins had higher TCRbeta diversity (inverse Simpson), IBD patients had lower diversity. Cells of different T cell subtypes could not be told apart.

TCRdb reprocessed the 5' RACE reads and stores each CDR3 protein as one record, lacking DNA. The table for this sample gives about 330,000 distinct CDR3 sequences. This CDR3 has 12 amino acids. Germline CDR1 reads KGHDR; CDR2 reads SFDVKD. The sequenced sample was blood. This clonotype was obtained from a human donor with ulcerative colitis or Crohn's disease, or a healthy co-twin of an affected twin (not recorded which). The chain uses TRBV24-1 and TRBJ2-7; the TCRdb D gene call, TRBD1, has no DNA to confirm it. The chain's CDR3 is CATEDRGYEQYF.